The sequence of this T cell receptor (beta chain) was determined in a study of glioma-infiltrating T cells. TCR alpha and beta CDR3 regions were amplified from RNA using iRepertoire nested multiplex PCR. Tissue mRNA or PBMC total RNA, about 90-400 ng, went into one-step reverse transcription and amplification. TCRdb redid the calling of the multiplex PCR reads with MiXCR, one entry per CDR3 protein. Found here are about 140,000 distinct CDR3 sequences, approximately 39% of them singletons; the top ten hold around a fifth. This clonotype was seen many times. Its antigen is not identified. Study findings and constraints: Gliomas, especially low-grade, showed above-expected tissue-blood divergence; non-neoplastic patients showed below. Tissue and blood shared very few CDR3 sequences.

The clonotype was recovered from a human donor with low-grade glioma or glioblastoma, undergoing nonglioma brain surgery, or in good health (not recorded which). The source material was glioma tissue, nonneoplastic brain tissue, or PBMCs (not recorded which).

The CDR3 loop reads CASSGPNQPQHF. The CDR3 DNA sequence: TGTGCCAGCAGCGGGCCTAATCAGCCCCAGCATTTT. This sequence joins TRBV6-1 and TRBJ1-5, with D unclear. Germline V gives CDR1 MNHNS, CDR2 SASEGT. There are 12 residues in the CDR3. V lost 6 bases and J 4 bases, leaving 7 bases between the germline ends.